A single sample gave rise to the 9 T cell receptor beta chains below, sequenced in a study of OX40 agonist ivuxolimab in advanced cancers. TCRdb's copy holds only in-frame clones and misses some; the assay was immunoSEQ multiplex PCR. The repertoire has tens of thousands of clones, approximately 86% of them found once; the top ten carry roughly 16%. The specimen was CD4+ or CD8+ T cells sorted from blood, collected in a trial of the OX40 agonist ivuxolimab. The origin of the receptors is an adult with an advanced solid tumor such as melanoma, head and neck, liver or kidney cancer.

The chain has TRBV9 and TRBJ2-7; D ambiguous. Trimming left V 1 base short and J 1 base short, with 9 bases between. This CDR3 region has 14 residues. Germline CDR1 reads SGDLS; CDR2 reads YYNGEE. In nucleotides, the CDR3 is TGTGCCAGCAGCGTAAGGGAAAGTTCCTACGAGCAGTACTTC. Translated: CASSVRESSYEQYF.

This chain joins TRBV28 and TRBJ1-5; D not resolved. The V end was cut by 3 bases, the J end by 2 bases, with 11 bases between. This CDR3 is 15 amino acids long. Germline assignment: CDR1 MDHEN and CDR2 SYDVKM. CDR3 loop: CASSLQGKGNQPQHF. CDR3 nucleotides: TGTGCCAGCAGTTTGCAAGGGAAAGGCAATCAGCCCCAGCATTTT.

The chain combines TRBV6-5 with TRBJ2-7; TRBD2 matches 7 bases. Germline values: CDR1 MNHEY, CDR2 SVGAGI. CDR3 length equals 14 residues. V was clipped by 6 bases and J by 2 bases; unmatched bases: 7. CDR3 sequence: CASRASGPPYEQYF. CDR3 nucleotides: TGTGCCAGCAGGGCTAGCGGACCCCCCTACGAGCAGTACTTC.

The V gene is TRBV19, the J gene TRBJ2-7; D gene uncertain. V lost 7 bases to trimming and J lost 0 bases, with 13 bases between them. This CDR3 is 14 amino acids long. Germline V gene lookup returns CDR1 LNHDA and CDR2 SQIVND (reference sequence). CDR3 sequence: CASIGPYPSYEQYF. The CDR3 DNA sequence: TGTGCCAGTATTGGGCCTTACCCCTCCTACGAGCAGTACTTC.

J is TRBJ1-2 and V is TRBV28; 7 nucleotides line up with TRBD1. The CDR3 has 13 residues. Losses at the gene ends were 6 bases for V and 8 bases for J; bases not matched to a gene: 9. Germline V gene lookup returns CDR1 MDHEN and CDR2 SYDVKM. The CDR3 nucleotides read TGTGCCAGCAGCACTAGTTACAGGGGCGGCTACACCTTC. Protein: CASSTSYRGGYTF.

The table lists this clone with a count of one. V gene TRBV18 combines with J gene TRBJ2-2; D is perhaps TRBD2 (6 bases). Trimming took 4 bases from V and 3 from J, leaving 12 bases between them. Germline CDR1 and CDR2: KGHSH and LQKENI. This CDR3 is 15 amino acids long. The CDR3 nucleotides are TGTGCCAGCTCACGTAGCGGTGAGGACACCGGGGAGCTGTTTTTT. It is translated as CASSRSGEDTGELFF.

The V call is TRBV14, the J call TRBJ2-1, with D perhaps matching TRBD2 (6 bases). Per the germline V gene, CDR1 is SGHDN and CDR2 is FVKESK. There are 16 residues in the CDR3. Trimming took 1 base from V and 2 from J, leaving 12 bases between them. For the CDR3, the DNA is TGTGCCAGCAGCCAAGCTGGCGGGGTAGCCTACAATGAGCAGTTCTTC. It translates to CASSQAGGVAYNEQFF.

As regards this clone: At the DNA level, this CDR3 is encoded by other sequences in the same sample as well. CDR3 region: CASSPDRGVTSGELFF. The CDR3 DNA follows: TGCGCCAGCAGCCCAGACAGGGGGGTAACATCCGGGGAGCTGTTTTTT. This chain uses TRBV5-1 with TRBJ2-2, with 9 nucleotides matching TRBD1. Germline CDR1 is SGHRS and CDR2 is YFSETQ. With V trimmed by 4 bases and J by 6 bases, 10 bases remained unmatched. This CDR3 comprises 16 residues.

The chain links TRBV6-6 to TRBJ1-1; no definite D call. Germline-derived CDR1 and CDR2 are MNHNY and SVGAGI (reference sequence). This CDR3 region has 12 residues. The ends were cut back, 5 bases at V and 5 bases at J, with 9 bases in the middle. This CDR3 reads CASSTPGTEAFF. CDR3 coding DNA: TGTGCCAGCAGTACCCCTGGGACTGAAGCTTTCTTT.